One and the same sample provided the 3 T cell receptor beta chains below, sequenced in a study of blood T cell repertoires in COVID-19. Only in-frame clones appear in the TCRdb table, and some are missing; sequencing was by immunoSEQ multiplex PCR. The table records fewer than 200,000 clones, less than 85% of them present only once. Sequenced input: PBMCs or T cells enriched from blood (not recorded which). All receptors come from a man aged 50 to 59 who had recovered from COVID-19.

This clone occurred once. The CDR3 DNA follows: TGCGCCAGCAGCCAAGGACTAGCGGGGCAAGAGACCCAGTACTTC. Amino acids: CASSQGLAGQETQYF. The gene calls are TRBV4-3 and TRBJ2-5, with TRBD2 identical over 11 bases. Germline CDR1 and CDR2: LGHNA and YSLEER. V shed 1 base, J shed 2 bases, and the junction held 0 bases outside the gene matches. This CDR3 is built from 15 residues.

The chain carries TRBV5-6 and TRBJ1-2; TRBD1 matches 10 bases. The germline gives CDR1 SGHDT, CDR2 YYEEEE. The CDR3 totals 15 residues. The J segment lost 4 bases and the V segment lost 3 bases, leaving 6 bases of the junction unmatched. The CDR3 nucleotides read TGTGCCAGCAGCTCCCGGACAGGGGGGACCTATGGCTACACCTTC. It yields the protein CASSSRTGGTYGYTF.

This clone appeared once. The rearrangement links TRBV30 to TRBJ1-2; the D is unclear. The CDR3 spans 14 residues. Germline lookup yields CDR1 GTSNPN and CDR2 SVGIG (reference sequence). Trimming removed 3 bases from V and 8 bases from J, with 19 bases in between. DNA of the CDR3: TGTGCCTGGAGCCTGTACTCGGGTGCGGAGGGCTACACCTTC. As protein: CAWSLYSGAEGYTF.